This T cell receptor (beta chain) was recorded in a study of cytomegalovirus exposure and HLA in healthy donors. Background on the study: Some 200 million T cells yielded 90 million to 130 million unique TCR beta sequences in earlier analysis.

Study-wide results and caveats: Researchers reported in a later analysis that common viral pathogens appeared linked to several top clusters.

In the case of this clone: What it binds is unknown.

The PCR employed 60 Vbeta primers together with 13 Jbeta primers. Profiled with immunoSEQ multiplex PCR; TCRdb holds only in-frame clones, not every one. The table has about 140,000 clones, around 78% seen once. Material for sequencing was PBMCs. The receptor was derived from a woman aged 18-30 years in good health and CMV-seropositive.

The CDR3 spells CATSRSLGGGTMHGYTF. The CDR3 coding sequence is TGTGCCACCAGCAGATCCCTAGGAGGGGGGACTATGCATGGCTACACCTTC. This chain uses TRBV15 with TRBJ1-2, with TRBD1 as a possible D gene (6 bases). The germline gives CDR1 LNHNV, CDR2 YYDKDF (reference sequence). Trimming took off 2 bases at V and 6 bases at J, with 22 bases between the two ends. This CDR3 has 17 residues.